The present T cell receptor beta chain was sequenced within a study of blood T cell repertoires in COVID-19. Study overall: Nucleic acid was either cDNA or gDNA, and it came from T cells, B-cell-depleted T cells, or PBMCs.

Study processing details: The authors estimated nucleated cell counts from reference gene primer amplification. The method was immunoSEQ multiplex PCR; TCRdb's version includes in-frame clones alone and lacks a portion of them. V and J calls and clone size are given by that table; D and trimming were obtained from the DNA. The sample holds 150,000 or so clones, about 80% seen once. What was sequenced was peripheral blood. The origin of this receptor is a woman in her fifties or sixties with acute or convalescent COVID-19.

CDR3 protein: CASSYQRIDTEAFF. As DNA, the CDR3 is TGTGCCAGCAGTTACCAGCGGATTGACACTGAAGCTTTCTTT. V usage is TRBV6-5 and J usage is TRBJ1-1; D not resolved. The CDR3 spans 14 residues. The V gene lost 2 bases and the J gene lost 3 bases, with 10 bases spanning the gap. Germline-derived CDR1 and CDR2 are MNHEY and SVGAGI.